A single sample is the source of the 28 T cell receptor beta chains below, sequenced in a study of blood T cell repertoires in COVID-19. Generated by immunoSEQ multiplex PCR, the TCRdb table keeps only in-frame clones and is missing some. The sample yields about 300,000 clones, approximately 90% seen once. Sample: PBMCs or T cells enriched from blood (not recorded which). These receptors all come from a woman aged 18-30 years who had recovered from COVID-19.

The chain recombines TRBV19 with TRBJ2-2; no clear D. The CDR3 runs 13 residues. Germline lookup yields CDR1 LNHDA and CDR2 SQIVND (reference sequence). V lost 3 bases, J lost 4 bases, and 6 bases lay in between. The DNA for the CDR3 is TGTGCCAGTAGTATTATTTCCACCGGGGAGCTGTTTTTT. This translates into CASSIISTGELFF.

This chain connects TRBV28 to TRBJ1-2; 8 nucleotides line up with TRBD1. Germline-derived CDR1 and CDR2 are MDHEN and SYDVKM. Trimming removed 4 bases from V and 4 bases from J; junction bases left unmatched: 14. The CDR3 covers 17 residues. Here the CDR3 DNA reads TGTGCCAGCAGTTCCCCCGGACAGGGTGGGGATCTCTATGGCTACACCTTC. Encoded protein: CASSSPGQGGDLYGYTF.

This clone was seen a single time. The chain has TRBV3-1 (or the pseudogene TRBV3-2) and TRBJ1-3, with D unresolved. There are 14 residues in the CDR3. CDR1 LGHDT and CDR2 YNNKEL come from the germline V gene (reference sequence). V was clipped by 4 bases and J by 1 base, with 8 bases between them. CDR3 region: CASSPSFSGNTIYF. CDR3 nucleotide sequence: TGTGCCAGCAGCCCGAGTTTTTCTGGAAACACCATATATTTT.

The V gene is TRBV3-1 (or the pseudogene TRBV3-2), the J gene TRBJ2-5, with 14 bases identical to TRBD2. Unmatched junction bases numbered 9, after V lost 4 bases and J lost 5 bases. This CDR3 is built from 17 residues. The germline V gene has CDR1 LGHDT and CDR2 YNNKEL (reference sequence). The CDR3, as DNA: TGTGCCAGCAGCCTTGCCGGGACTAGCGGGGGACTGGAGACCCAGTACTTC. As protein: CASSLAGTSGGLETQYF.

The chain's CDR3 is CASSLKLADQETQYF. For the CDR3, the DNA is TGTGCCAGCAGCTTAAAGCTTGCGGACCAAGAGACCCAGTACTTC. J is TRBJ2-5 and V is TRBV7-3; unclear D gene. Germline V lookup: CDR1 SGHTA, CDR2 FQGTGA. This CDR3 is 15 amino acids long. Trimming removed 1 base at V and 0 bases at J, with 9 bases between.

The rearrangement links TRBV24-1 to TRBJ2-7, with TRBD1 matching over 8 bases. This CDR3 has 16 amino acids. In germline, CDR1 is KGHDR, CDR2 SFDVKD. V lost 4 bases, J lost 1 base, and 8 bases stayed unmatched. CDR3 sequence (DNA): TGTGCCACCAGTGACCGGCGGACAGGGCATTCCTACGAGCAGTACTTC. It is translated as CATSDRRTGHSYEQYF.

This clone was detected only a few times. The chain has TRBV7-9 and TRBJ1-2, with 11 positions matching TRBD1. CDR1 is SEHNR, CDR2 FQNEAQ, per germline (reference sequence). V lost 3 bases, J lost 8 bases, and 2 bases stayed unmatched. The CDR3 sequence is 13 residues long. CDR3 sequence (DNA): TGTGCCAGCAGCTTCCGGACAGGGGGCGGCTACACCTTC. This encodes CASSFRTGGGYTF.

This chain connects TRBV5-1 to TRBJ1-1; no definite D call. Germline CDR1 reads SGHRS; CDR2 reads YFSETQ. Trimming removed 5 bases from V and 5 bases from J, with 13 bases in between. The CDR3 is 13 residues long. This CDR3 reads CASSQGGETEAFF. The CDR3 DNA reads TGCGCCAGCAGTCAAGGCGGCGAGACTGAAGCTTTCTTT. The full variable domain, its missing parts supplied by reference TRBV5-1 and TRBJ1-1, is KAGVTQTPRYLIKTRGQQVTLSCSPISGHRSVSWYQQTPGQGLQFLFEYFSETQRNKGNFPGRFSGRQFSNSRSEMNVSTLELGDSALYLCASSQGGETEAFFGQGTRLTVV.

The chain is built from TRBV27 and TRBJ2-1, with D hard to call. Germline V gene lookup returns CDR1 MNHEY and CDR2 SMNVEV (reference sequence). This CDR3 has 15 residues. V was clipped by 3 bases and J by 9 bases, with 18 bases between them. In DNA form, the CDR3 reads TGTGCCAGCAGTTTTTACGACTCGTCGGCTCGTGAGCAGTTCTTC. Protein sequence: CASSFYDSSAREQFF.

The V and J genes are TRBV6-5 and TRBJ1-2, with TRBD1 matching 7 bases. V lost 8 bases, J lost 8 bases, and 8 bases stayed unmatched. There are 12 residues in the CDR3. From germline, CDR1 is MNHEY and CDR2 SVGAGI. This chain's CDR3 is CASLRNRGGYTF. Written as DNA, the CDR3 is TGTGCCAGCTTGAGGAACAGGGGAGGCTACACCTTC.

This chain connects TRBV3-1 (or the pseudogene TRBV3-2) to TRBJ1-3; D gene unclear. This CDR3 comprises 15 residues. V lost 0 bases and J 1 base, leaving 7 bases between the germline ends. Germline V lookup: CDR1 LGHDT, CDR2 YNNKEL (reference sequence). The CDR3 sequence is CASSQDGLSGNTIYF. The CDR3 region has the DNA TGTGCCAGCAGCCAAGATGGGCTTTCTGGAAACACCATATATTTT.

The chain has TRBV24-1 and TRBJ2-3; perhaps TRBD1 as D (6 bases). The CDR3 covers 16 residues. V was trimmed by 4 bases and J by 0 bases, leaving 13 bases between them. Germline CDR1 and CDR2: KGHDR and SFDVKD. The CDR3 loop is CATSDAPGHSTDTQYF. DNA of the CDR3: TGTGCCACCAGTGACGCTCCGGGACACAGCACAGATACGCAGTATTTT.

The chain joins TRBV10-3 to TRBJ1-6; TRBD1 matches at 8 bases. Trimming removed 5 bases from V and 7 bases from J; junction bases left unmatched: 7. This CDR3 region has 15 residues. Germline V lookup: CDR1 ENHRY, CDR2 SYGVKD. The CDR3 nucleotides read TGTGCCATCAGTATGTCGACAGGGGAAAATTCACCCCTCCACTTT. Its protein is CAISMSTGENSPLHF.

Of note for this clone: Relative to the germline gene, one junction end is altered; a read error may explain this. The chain combines TRBV28 with TRBJ2-7, with 14 bases lining up with TRBD2. The CDR3 covers 17 residues. Germline V gene sequence: CDR1 MDHEN, CDR2 SYDVKM. The CDR3 reads CASNLGTSGGVKSTQYF. The CDR3 DNA sequence: TGTGCCAGCAATTTAGGGACTAGCGGGGGAGTAAAGTCAACGCAGTACTTC.

The chain uses TRBV12-2 and TRBJ2-1; the table names TRBD1, a call not compared with the DNA. TRBV12-2 is shown as a pseudogene. The CDR3 has 20 amino acids. This CDR3 reads CASRFRRDRPEIPTYNEQFF. The CDR3 DNA reads as TGTGCAAGTCGCTTTAGGAGGGACAGGCCTGAAATTCCGACCTACAATGAGCAGTTCTTC.

This clone has more than one count but fewer than ten. The J gene is TRBJ1-5, the V gene TRBV7-2, with 9 positions matching TRBD1. Looked up from germline, CDR1 is SGHTA and CDR2 is FQGNSA. V shed 4 bases, J shed 3 bases, and the junction held 4 bases outside the gene matches. This CDR3 spans 15 amino acids. CDR3: CASSYGTGNNQPQHF. In DNA, the CDR3 is TGTGCCAGCAGCTACGGGACAGGGAACAATCAGCCCCAGCATTTT.

This clone came up a few times. The V and J genes are TRBV7-2 and TRBJ1-2, with TRBD1 matching over 9 bases. The CDR3 loop spans 14 amino acids. Germline V gene data show CDR1 as SGHTA and CDR2 as FQGNSA. V lost 1 base, J lost 8 bases, and 5 bases stayed unmatched. This chain's CDR3 is CASSLVLGTGGYTF. The CDR3 region has the DNA TGTGCCAGCAGCTTAGTTTTAGGGACAGGGGGCTACACCTTC.

This chain links TRBV5-4 with TRBJ1-1, with 10 bases fitting TRBD1. Trimming cost V 3 bases and J 5 bases; bases outside gene matches: 7. The germline V gene has CDR1 SGHNT and CDR2 YYREEE (reference sequence). CDR3 length equals 15 residues. CDR3 coding DNA: TGTGCCAGCAGCTGGCCCGGGACAGGGGAAACTGAAGCTTTCTTT. Protein sequence: CASSWPGTGETEAFF.

This chain joins TRBV12-3 or TRBV12-4 and TRBJ2-7, with 8 bases matching TRBD1. The trim removed 5 bases at V and 4 bases at J, leaving 4 bases unmatched. CDR3 length: 13 residues. In DNA, the CDR3 is TGTGCCAGCAGTCTGGACAGGGATTACGAGCAGTACTTC. It yields the protein CASSLDRDYEQYF.

The genes are TRBV7-9 and TRBJ1-2; D is unresolved. CDR1 and CDR2 from the germline V gene are SEHNR and FQNEAQ (reference sequence). The CDR3 runs to 13 residues. V was clipped by 1 base and J by 6 bases, with 9 bases between them. CDR3 DNA sequence: TGTGCCAGCAGCTTAGAGGGAGTAGATGGCTACACCTTC. It is translated as CASSLEGVDGYTF.

V and J are TRBV10-3 and TRBJ1-2; D may be TRBD1 (6 bases). From germline, CDR1 is ENHRY and CDR2 SYGVKD. Trimming took 7 bases from V and 4 from J, leaving 13 bases between them. This CDR3 is built from 13 residues. As DNA, the CDR3 is TGTGCCATCAACGAGGGGGGGATCTATGGCTACACCTTC. This sequence encodes CAINEGGIYGYTF.

J is TRBJ1-2 and V is TRBV30; possibly TRBD1 for D (5 bases). V lost 3 bases to trimming and J lost 8 bases, with 10 bases between them. This CDR3 region has 11 residues. CDR1 and CDR2 (germline): GTSNPN, SVGIG (reference sequence). CDR3 nucleotides: TGTGCCTGGAGCGGGGGTGGGGGCTACACCTTC. Translating gives CAWSGGGGYTF.

The gene calls are TRBV2 and TRBJ1-1; D is ambiguous. This CDR3 region has 12 residues. The V gene's germline CDR1 is SNHLY and CDR2 FYNNEI. The V gene lost 4 bases and the J gene lost 3 bases, with 6 bases spanning the gap. CDR3 coding DNA: TGTGCCAGCAGTGGCGGGTACACTGAAGCTTTCTTT. Amino acids: CASSGGYTEAFF.

J is TRBJ1-5 and V is TRBV13; D might be TRBD1 (5 bases). Trimming pared 3 bases from V and 7 bases from J, leaving 7 bases between. Looked up from germline, CDR1 is PRHDT and CDR2 is FYEKMQ (reference sequence). This CDR3 is 12 amino acids long. CDR3 in DNA: TGTGCCAGCAGCTTCAAGGGGCAGCCCCAGCATTTT. Encoded protein: CASSFKGQPQHF.

The V call is TRBV10-2, the J call TRBJ1-1; D is possibly TRBD1 (6 bases). Per the germline V gene, CDR1 is WSHSY and CDR2 is SAAADI. The CDR3 covers 13 residues. Trimming took 6 bases from V and 2 from J, leaving 10 bases between them. The CDR3 loop is CASRGQPNTEAFF. CDR3 bases: TGCGCCAGCAGAGGACAGCCTAACACTGAAGCTTTCTTT.

V is TRBV5-1 and J is TRBJ2-3; 7 bases are shared with TRBD1. With 4 bases clipped from V and 6 bases from J, the junction kept 14 bases outside the gene matches. CDR3 size: 16 residues. Germline V CDR1 and CDR2: SGHRS, YFSETQ. The CDR3 sequence is CASSPVGPVQGDTQYF. The DNA of the CDR3 is TGCGCCAGCAGCCCCGTTGGGCCAGTACAGGGGGATACGCAGTATTTT.

The CDR3 bases are TGTGCCAGCAGCCCCTACCTCGGGGGGGTAATAAGGTTGAGCTCCTACAATGAGCAGTTCTTC. Translating it yields CASSPYLGGVIRLSSYNEQFF. V usage is TRBV4-2 and J usage is TRBJ2-1, with 8 bases that match TRBD2. V gave up 4 bases and J gave up 0 bases; unmatched junction bases: 20. The CDR3 runs 21 residues. In germline, CDR1 is LGHNA, CDR2 YNFKEQ.

The J gene is TRBJ1-5, the V gene TRBV5-1, with D hard to call. V was clipped by 6 bases and J by 3 bases, with 10 bases between them. Germline V lookup: CDR1 SGHRS, CDR2 YFSETQ. There are 13 residues in the CDR3. CDR3 residues: CASTTGPNQPQHF. The CDR3, as DNA: TGCGCCAGCACTACGGGTCCCAATCAGCCCCAGCATTTT. Based on the CDR3 plus reference TRBV5-1 and TRBJ1-5, the full variable domain is KAGVTQTPRYLIKTRGQQVTLSCSPISGHRSVSWYQQTPGQGLQFLFEYFSETQRNKGNFPGRFSGRQFSNSRSEMNVSTLELGDSALYLCASTTGPNQPQHFGDGTRLSIL.